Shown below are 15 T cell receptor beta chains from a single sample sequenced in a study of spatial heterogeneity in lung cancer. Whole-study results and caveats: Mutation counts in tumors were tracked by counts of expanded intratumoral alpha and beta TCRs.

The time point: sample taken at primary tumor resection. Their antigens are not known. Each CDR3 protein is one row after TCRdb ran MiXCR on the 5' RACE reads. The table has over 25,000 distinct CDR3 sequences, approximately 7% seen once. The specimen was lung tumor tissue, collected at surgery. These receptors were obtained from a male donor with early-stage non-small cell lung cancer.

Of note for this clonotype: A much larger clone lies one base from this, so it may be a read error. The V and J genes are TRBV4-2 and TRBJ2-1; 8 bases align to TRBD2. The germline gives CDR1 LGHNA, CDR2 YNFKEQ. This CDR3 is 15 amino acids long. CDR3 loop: CASSPVGSGANAQFF. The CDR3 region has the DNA TGTGCCAGCAGCCCCGTTGGTAGCGGGGCGAATGCGCAGTTCTTC.

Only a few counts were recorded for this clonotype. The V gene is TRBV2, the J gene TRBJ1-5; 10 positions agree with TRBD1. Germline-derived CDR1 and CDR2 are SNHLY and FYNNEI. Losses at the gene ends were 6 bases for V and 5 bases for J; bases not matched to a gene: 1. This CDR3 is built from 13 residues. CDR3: CASRGTGDQPQHF. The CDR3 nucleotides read TGTGCCAGCAGGGGGACAGGGGATCAGCCCCAGCATTTT.

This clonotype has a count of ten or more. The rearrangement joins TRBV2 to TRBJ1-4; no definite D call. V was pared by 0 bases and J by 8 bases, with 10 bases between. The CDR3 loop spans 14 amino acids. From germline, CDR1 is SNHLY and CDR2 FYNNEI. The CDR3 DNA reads TGTGCCAGCAGTGAAGCAGGCCTAGAGGAAAAACTGTTTTTT. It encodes CASSEAGLEEKLFF.

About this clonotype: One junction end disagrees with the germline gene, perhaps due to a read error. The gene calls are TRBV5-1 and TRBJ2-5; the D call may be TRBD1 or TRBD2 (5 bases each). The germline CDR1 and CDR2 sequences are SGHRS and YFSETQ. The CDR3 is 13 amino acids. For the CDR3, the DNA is TGCGACAGCAGCCCGGGGCCTGAAGAGACCCAGTACTTC. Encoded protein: CDSSPGPEETQYF. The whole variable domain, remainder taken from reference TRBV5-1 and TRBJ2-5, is KAGVTQTPRYLIKTRGQQVTLSCSPISGHRSVSWYQQTPGQGLQFLFEYFSETQRNKGNFPGRFSGRQFSNSRSEMNVSTLELGDSALYLCDSSPGPEETQYFGPGTRLLVL.

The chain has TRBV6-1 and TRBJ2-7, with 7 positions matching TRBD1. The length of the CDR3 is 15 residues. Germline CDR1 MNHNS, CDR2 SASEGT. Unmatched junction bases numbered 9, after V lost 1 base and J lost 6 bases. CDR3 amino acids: CASSEVRTGTAEQYF. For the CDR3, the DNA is TGTGCCAGCAGTGAAGTCCGAACAGGGACAGCCGAGCAGTACTTC.

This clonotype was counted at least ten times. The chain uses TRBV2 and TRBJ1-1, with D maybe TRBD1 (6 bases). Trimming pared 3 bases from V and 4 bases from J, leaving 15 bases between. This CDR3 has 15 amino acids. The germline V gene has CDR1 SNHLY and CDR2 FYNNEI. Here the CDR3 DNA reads TGTGCCAGCAGTGAGGGGACACAGGGTATCACTGAAGCTTTCTTT. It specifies CASSEGTQGITEAFF. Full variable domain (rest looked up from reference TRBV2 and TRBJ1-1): EPEVTQTPSHQVTQMGQEVILRCVPISNHLYFYWYRQILGQKVEFLVSFYNNEISEKSEIFDDQFSVERPDGSNFTLKIRSTKLEDSAMYFCASSEGTQGITEAFFGQGTRLTVV.

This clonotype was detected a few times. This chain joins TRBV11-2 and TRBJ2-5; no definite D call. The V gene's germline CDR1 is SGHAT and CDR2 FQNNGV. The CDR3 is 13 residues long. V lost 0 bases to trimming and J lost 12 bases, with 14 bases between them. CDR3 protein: CASSLDQVLVEYF. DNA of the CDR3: TGTGCCAGCAGCTTAGATCAGGTTTTGGTTGAGTACTTC.

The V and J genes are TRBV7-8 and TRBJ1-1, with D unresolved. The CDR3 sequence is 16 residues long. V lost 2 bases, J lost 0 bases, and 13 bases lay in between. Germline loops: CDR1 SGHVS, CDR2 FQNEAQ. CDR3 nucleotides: TGTGCCAGCAGCTTAAGAGTCACCCTCCTGAACACTGAAGCTTTCTTT. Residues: CASSLRVTLLNTEAFF.

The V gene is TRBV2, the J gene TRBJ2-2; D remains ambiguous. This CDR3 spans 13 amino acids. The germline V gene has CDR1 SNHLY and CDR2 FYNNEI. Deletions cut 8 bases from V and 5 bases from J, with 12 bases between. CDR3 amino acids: CASSARATGELFF. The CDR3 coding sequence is TGTGCCAGCTCAGCACGGGCTACCGGGGAGCTGTTTTTT.

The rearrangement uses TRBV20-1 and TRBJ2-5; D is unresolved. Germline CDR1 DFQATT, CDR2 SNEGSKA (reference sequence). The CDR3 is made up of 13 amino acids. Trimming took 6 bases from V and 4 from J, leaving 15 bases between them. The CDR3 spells CSAHRRLGETQYF. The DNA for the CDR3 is TGCAGTGCCCATAGACGTTTAGGAGAGACCCAGTACTTC.

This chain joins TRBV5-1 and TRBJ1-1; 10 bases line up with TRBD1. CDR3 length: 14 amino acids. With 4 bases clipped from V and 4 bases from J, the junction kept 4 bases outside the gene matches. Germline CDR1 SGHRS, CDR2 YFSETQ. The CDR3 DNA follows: TGCGCCAGCAGCGGCGGGACAGGGGTCACTGAAGCTTTCTTT. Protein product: CASSGGTGVTEAFF.

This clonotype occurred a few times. Here the CDR3 DNA reads TGTGCCAGCAGCCGCCGGGTAACGGACTCACCCCTCCACTTT. It codes for CASSRRVTDSPLHF. This chain links TRBV5-6 with TRBJ1-6; D uncertain. CDR1 and CDR2 (germline): SGHDT, YYEEEE. Trimming removed 4 bases from V and 10 bases from J, with 15 bases in between. The CDR3 is 14 residues long.

CDR3 protein: CASMRTSGGGEQFF. The CDR3 coding sequence is TGTGCCAGCATGAGGACTAGCGGGGGTGGTGAGCAGTTCTTC. The chain uses TRBV6-6 and TRBJ2-1, with 13 bases identical to TRBD2. This CDR3 comprises 14 residues. Trimming removed 7 bases from V and 9 bases from J; junction bases left unmatched: 6. From germline, CDR1 is MNHNY and CDR2 SVGAGI (reference sequence).

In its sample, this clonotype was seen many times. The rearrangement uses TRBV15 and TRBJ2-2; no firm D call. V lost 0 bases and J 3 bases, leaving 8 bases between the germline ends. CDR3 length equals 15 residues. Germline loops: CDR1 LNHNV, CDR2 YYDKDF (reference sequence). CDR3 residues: CATSRDITYTGELFF. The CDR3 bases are TGTGCCACCAGCAGAGATATTACCTACACCGGGGAGCTGTTTTTT. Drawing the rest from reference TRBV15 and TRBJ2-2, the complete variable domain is DAMVIQNPRYQVTQFGKPVTLSCSQTLNHNVMYWYQQKSSQAPKLLFHYYDKDFNNEADTPDNFQSRRPNTSFCFLDIRSPGLGDTAMYLCATSRDITYTGELFFGEGSRLTVL.

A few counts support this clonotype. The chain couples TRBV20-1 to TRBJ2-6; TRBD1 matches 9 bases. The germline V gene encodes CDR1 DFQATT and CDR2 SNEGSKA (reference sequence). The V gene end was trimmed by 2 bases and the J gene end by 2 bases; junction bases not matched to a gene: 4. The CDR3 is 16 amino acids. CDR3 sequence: CSARPWTGAGANVLTF. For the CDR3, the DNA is TGCAGTGCTAGACCCTGGACAGGGGCTGGGGCCAACGTCCTGACTTTC.